This T cell receptor beta chain was sequenced for a study of shared clonotypes between healthy human individuals. Original methodology: Quality scores were absent from the junction-only immunoSEQ sequences, so filtering differed. TCRdb's copy holds only in-frame clones and misses some; the assay was immunoSEQ multiplex PCR. V, J and clone size are those of that table, while D and trimming were read from the DNA. The sample lists a few million clones; approximately 96% were seen once. This CDR3 region has 16 residues. CDR1 is SGHDT and CDR2 is YYEEEE in the germline V gene. V lost 0 bases and J 8 bases, leaving 15 bases between the germline ends. In this sample, this clone turned up once.

This TCR was sampled from a man younger than 35 in good health. The sample comprised naive CD4+ T cells sorted from blood. Subset indicated: CD45RA+ positively selected. The chain combines TRBV5-6 with TRBJ1-6; perhaps TRBD1 as D (6 bases). The CDR3 here is CASSLGFGQLDSPLHF. CDR3 DNA sequence: TGTGCCAGCAGCTTGGGATTCGGACAGCTTGATTCACCCCTCCACTTT.